This is a list of T cell receptor beta chains from one sample in a study of T cell responses to AZD1222 COVID-19 vaccine. Here immunoSEQ multiplex PCR was the method, and the copy in TCRdb shows in-frame clones only, minus some. The data hold some 150,000 clones, with about 86% observed a single time. Material: peripheral blood, obtained 28 days after the second AZD1222 dose. The receptors shown here come from an adult who received the AZD1222 COVID-19 vaccine. The CDR3 runs from the conserved cysteine through the conserved F or W. Each record gives: J gene, D gene, V gene, clone size, CDR3 protein, CDR3 DNA. A D gene is named only where the DNA matches it firmly. The listing skips clone size in some rows; elsewhere it reads once, few, many or a size class.

J gene: TRBJ1-5; D gene: TRBD1; V gene: TRBV18; clone size: NA; CDR3 protein: CASSPDRGSNQPQHF; CDR3 DNA: TGTGCCAGCTCACCAGACAGGGGGAGCAATCAGCCCCAGCATTTT
J gene: TRBJ1-1; D gene: NA; V gene: TRBV6-4; clone size: NA; CDR3 protein: CAAVWGEAFF; CDR3 DNA: TGTGCCGCGGTTTGGGGAGAAGCTTTCTTT
J gene: TRBJ1-5; D gene: NA; V gene: TRBV12-3/TRBV12-4; clone size: NA; CDR3 protein: CASSLRGSLYF; CDR3 DNA: TGTGCCAGCAGTTTAAGAGGCAGCTTGTATTTT
J gene: TRBJ1-1; D gene: TRBD1; V gene: TRBV5-1; clone size: NA; CDR3 protein: CASSLGRQGVNTEAFF; CDR3 DNA: TGCGCCAGCAGCTTGGGGAGACAGGGGGTGAACACTGAAGCTTTCTTT
J gene: TRBJ2-7; D gene: TRBD2; V gene: TRBV18; clone size: once; CDR3 protein: CASSPGLAGGPSYEQYF; CDR3 DNA: TGTGCCAGCTCCCCGGGACTAGCGGGAGGCCCCTCCTACGAGCAGTACTTC
J gene: TRBJ2-5; D gene: TRBD2; V gene: TRBV9; clone size: NA; CDR3 protein: CASSVATSGGADQETQYF; CDR3 DNA: TGTGCCAGCAGCGTAGCAACTAGCGGGGGGGCAGACCAAGAGACCCAGTACTTC
J gene: TRBJ1-2; D gene: TRBD1; V gene: TRBV27; clone size: NA; CDR3 protein: CASSLSGTAYGYTF; CDR3 DNA: TGTGCCAGCAGTTTATCCGGGACAGCTTATGGCTACACCTTC
J gene: TRBJ2-1; D gene: NA; V gene: TRBV24-1; clone size: NA; CDR3 protein: CATSEGFEQFF; CDR3 DNA: TGTGCCACCAGTGAAGGGTTTGAGCAGTTCTTC
J gene: TRBJ1-6; D gene: NA; V gene: TRBV7-9; clone size: NA; CDR3 protein: CASSFINSPLHF; CDR3 DNA: TGTGCCAGCAGCTTCATCAATTCACCCCTCCACTTT
J gene: TRBJ2-3; D gene: NA; V gene: TRBV19; clone size: NA; CDR3 protein: CASSPITTDTQYF; CDR3 DNA: TGTGCCAGTAGTCCCATAACGACAGATACGCAGTATTTT
J gene: TRBJ1-1; D gene: NA; V gene: TRBV19; clone size: NA; CDR3 protein: CASRYRSGGAGNTEAFF; CDR3 DNA: TGTGCCAGTAGGTATCGCAGTGGGGGCGCGGGGAACACTGAAGCTTTCTTT
J gene: TRBJ2-3; D gene: NA; V gene: TRBV5-4; clone size: NA; CDR3 protein: CASSPGLSTDTQYF; CDR3 DNA: TGTGCCAGCAGCCCGGGACTGAGCACAGATACGCAGTATTTT
J gene: TRBJ1-4; D gene: NA; V gene: TRBV14; clone size: NA; CDR3 protein: CASSQDTGEKLFF; CDR3 DNA: TGTGCCAGCAGCCAAGACACGGGTGAAAAACTGTTTTTT
J gene: TRBJ2-7; D gene: NA; V gene: TRBV27; clone size: NA; CDR3 protein: CASRGYLYEQYF; CDR3 DNA: TGTGCCAGCAGGGGATATCTCTACGAGCAGTACTTC
J gene: TRBJ1-1; D gene: NA; V gene: TRBV6-5; clone size: few; CDR3 protein: CASSSHPGRLNTEAFF; CDR3 DNA: TGTGCCAGCAGTTCCCATCCGGGACGTCTGAACACTGAAGCTTTCTTT
J gene: TRBJ2-7; D gene: NA; V gene: TRBV18; clone size: NA; CDR3 protein: CASSSPTTAYEQYF; CDR3 DNA: TGTGCCAGCTCATCTCCGACGACTGCCTACGAGCAGTACTTC
J gene: TRBJ1-2; D gene: NA; V gene: TRBV2; clone size: NA; CDR3 protein: CASGYSYDYTF; CDR3 DNA: TGTGCCAGCGGCTACTCCTATGACTACACCTTC
J gene: TRBJ2-1; D gene: TRBD2; V gene: TRBV5-1; clone size: NA; CDR3 protein: CASRASGGYEQFF; CDR3 DNA: TGCGCCAGCAGGGCTAGCGGGGGGTATGAGCAGTTCTTC
J gene: TRBJ2-7; D gene: NA; V gene: TRBV7-2; clone size: NA; CDR3 protein: CASSFIGGISYEQYF; CDR3 DNA: TGTGCCAGCAGCTTTATAGGGGGGATTTCCTACGAGCAGTACTTC
J gene: TRBJ1-1; D gene: NA; V gene: TRBV23-1; clone size: once; CDR3 protein: CASMGGDGVNTEAFF; CDR3 DNA: TGCGCCAGCATGGGGGGGGACGGGGTGAACACTGAAGCTTTCTTT
J gene: TRBJ1-1; D gene: NA; V gene: TRBV2; clone size: NA; CDR3 protein: CASRPDTSEAFF; CDR3 DNA: TGTGCCAGCAGACCCGACACCTCTGAAGCTTTCTTT
J gene: TRBJ2-3; D gene: TRBD2; V gene: TRBV14; clone size: few; CDR3 protein: CASSRRLALEGTDTQYF; CDR3 DNA: TGTGCCAGCAGCCGCCGACTAGCGTTGGAGGGCACAGATACGCAGTATTTT
J gene: TRBJ1-4; D gene: NA; V gene: TRBV6-1; clone size: NA; CDR3 protein: CASSDWGEQRGKLFF; CDR3 DNA: TGTGCCAGCAGTGATTGGGGAGAACAACGTGGAAAACTGTTTTTT
J gene: TRBJ2-7; D gene: NA; V gene: TRBV7-9; clone size: NA; CDR3 protein: CASSSPGARYEQYF; CDR3 DNA: TGTGCCAGCAGCTCCCCGGGGGCTCGGTACGAGCAGTACTTC
J gene: TRBJ2-2; D gene: TRBD2; V gene: TRBV6-5; clone size: NA; CDR3 protein: CASIRAGAAGELFF; CDR3 DNA: TGTGCCAGCATTCGAGCGGGAGCGGCCGGGGAGCTGTTTTTT
J gene: TRBJ2-5; D gene: NA; V gene: TRBV2; clone size: NA; CDR3 protein: CASSEWSPETQYF; CDR3 DNA: TGTGCCAGCAGTGAATGGAGTCCCGAGACCCAGTACTTC
J gene: TRBJ2-3; D gene: TRBD2; V gene: TRBV19; clone size: NA; CDR3 protein: CASSPSGRSTDTQYF; CDR3 DNA: TGTGCCAGTAGTCCCAGCGGGAGGAGCACAGATACGCAGTATTTT
J gene: TRBJ2-5; D gene: TRBD2; V gene: TRBV9; clone size: NA; CDR3 protein: CASSVGVAGGTQYF; CDR3 DNA: TGTGCCAGCAGCGTAGGGGTAGCGGGGGGGACCCAGTACTTC
J gene: TRBJ1-5; D gene: NA; V gene: TRBV27; clone size: NA; CDR3 protein: CASSLYASNQPQHF; CDR3 DNA: TGTGCCAGCAGTTTATATGCCTCAAATCAGCCCCAGCATTTT
J gene: TRBJ1-2; D gene: NA; V gene: TRBV6-4; clone size: NA; CDR3 protein: CASSVSGQGGYTF; CDR3 DNA: TGTGCCAGCAGTGTGTCTGGTCAGGGTGGCTACACCTTC
J gene: TRBJ2-5; D gene: TRBD1; V gene: TRBV4-1; clone size: NA; CDR3 protein: CATSRLTGVQETQYF; CDR3 DNA: TGCGCCACCAGCCGACTGACAGGGGTCCAAGAGACCCAGTACTTC
J gene: TRBJ2-4; D gene: NA; V gene: TRBV27; clone size: NA; CDR3 protein: CASSLSFGANIQYF; CDR3 DNA: TGTGCCAGCAGTTTATCTTTCGGAGCAAACATTCAGTACTTC
J gene: TRBJ1-2; D gene: NA; V gene: TRBV4-1; clone size: NA; CDR3 protein: CASSHPTALYGYTF; CDR3 DNA: TGCGCCAGCAGCCATCCGACAGCCCTGTATGGCTACACCTTC
J gene: TRBJ1-3; D gene: NA; V gene: TRBV30; clone size: NA; CDR3 protein: CAWSRAGGNTIYF; CDR3 DNA: TGTGCCTGGAGTAGGGCGGGTGGAAACACCATATATTTT
J gene: TRBJ1-4; D gene: NA; V gene: TRBV21-1; clone size: NA; CDR3 protein: CASSPDRVGHNEKLFF; CDR3 DNA: TGTGCCAGCAGCCCGGACAGGGTAGGGCATAATGAAAAACTGTTTTTT